Below, one TCR beta chain is given with its context. The antigen is not known. The entry originates in a study of cytomegalovirus exposure and HLA in healthy donors. The PCR had 60 Vbeta and 13 Jbeta primers. The protocol was immunoSEQ multiplex PCR, while the TCRdb copy is restricted to in-frame clones and leaves out a portion. This table has 150,000 to 170,000 clones, roughly four fifths appearing once. Whole-study results and caveats: Later on, an analysis showed TCR association rates differing by HLA locus, with DRB1 the most and HLA-C the fewest. It has been reported that TCR beta sequences accurately predicted the HLA-A and HLA-B alleles of most subjects.

The receptor was derived from a man aged 18 to 30 in good health and CMV-seronegative. Material for sequencing was PBMCs.

The CDR3 DNA reads as TGTGCCAGCGGTCGGGGAACAGGGTTGCGGAATGAGCAGTTCTTC. Residues: CASGRGTGLRNEQFF. This chain links TRBV6-1 with TRBJ2-1; maybe TRBD1 (6 bases). Germline V CDR1 and CDR2: MNHNS, SASEGT. V gave up 8 bases and J gave up 7 bases, with 21 bases separating them. The CDR3 is 15 residues long.